This entry describes one TCR beta chain. The antigen this receptor binds is unknown. No quality values exist for individual bases; no much larger clone is one base distant. This record comes from a study of cytomegalovirus exposure and HLA in healthy donors (dated by TCRdb to about 2017). Concerning the study at large: An earlier analysis of roughly 610 of the donors reported 276 Gb of sequence data and 90 million to 120 million unique TCR beta sequences obtained from around 180 million T cells. Typing coverage differed by locus: A, B, C, DRB1 and DQB1 were typed in roughly 620-630 donors, DQA1 in about 560, DPA1 in 600 to 610, and DPB1 in roughly 450. The genetic ancestry cluster associated with self-reported Caucasian donors included around four fifths of the approximately 410 genotyped donors. Both class I and class II loci were covered by HLA typing, at four-digit resolution. Genome-wide SNP genotypes for about 65% of the 666 donors were used in a later genetic analysis, which treated that subset as a discovery cohort. The study combined high-throughput TCR immunosequencing, statistical association of individual TCRs with disease status, and machine learning to predict cytomegalovirus infection status. Five DR-DQ haplotypes were treated as single units for association and clustering because of strong linkage in the cohort. Using immunosequencing, the study profiled T cell repertoires from about 650 subjects and related those repertoires to cytomegalovirus serostatus. Besides the first cohort of roughly 640 subjects, a separate validation cohort made up of 120 different subjects was used. Among about 390 genotyped donors of the cohort, an average of approximately 240,000 unique TCR beta nucleotide sequences were sequenced per donor, roughly 18% of them non-productive. In a later analysis, previously published TCR beta repertoires from 666 donors were re-analyzed and high-resolution HLA genotyping was added so that TCR occurrence patterns could be studied. An earlier analysis of 587 of the donors applied high-throughput TCR beta sequencing to assess whether each TCR beta V gene segment acted as functional or pseudogenic. The study aimed to test whether cataloging public T cell receptors could reveal signatures of past pathogen exposure. In the later analysis, no new phenotypic data were used to find candidate immune exposures; instead, reliance was placed on TCR beta sequences and their occurrence across donors. An early release that covered around 590 HLA-typed donors contained 300 to 350 gigabases of sequencing data and 65 million to 100 million unique TCR sequences. Alongside the repertoire data, information on donor age, sex, ethnicity and CMV serostatus was compiled. All discovery cohort repertoires had been generated on a single sequencing platform.

The method behind the library was the immunoSEQ multiplex PCR assay. A mixture of 60 forward primers for TCR Vbeta segments and 13 reverse primers for TCR Jbeta segments was used in the multiplex PCR. The CDR3 region of rearranged TCR beta genes was amplified from genomic DNA by a multiplex PCR assay. The Illumina HiSeq System was used to sequence the amplified TCR beta libraries as 87-base-pair reads. In the authors' own workflow: A later analysis tallied tens of millions of unique TCR beta chains across the 660 or so repertoires, and around 9.9 million of those chains were shared by two or more donors. Raw reads were error-corrected and collapsed into unique sequences with a nearest-neighbor algorithm that merged closely related sequences to remove PCR and sequencing errors. V, D and J gene segments were assigned by aligning CDR3 sequences to IMGT reference sequences. For a sequence to be retained, at least a six-nucleotide match to both a V gene segment and a J gene segment was required. Rearrangements were called productive when the CDR3 lacked stop codons and stayed in frame with V and J; all others were non-productive. CDR3 was defined by IMGT convention, running from the second conserved V-encoded cysteine to the conserved J-encoded phenylalanine. In an earlier analysis of around 570 of the donors, sequences lacking an unambiguous match to a single V gene segment were excluded. An earlier analysis of 587 of the donors classified V segments as functional when productive rearrangements were above 56.7% and as segregating when the standard deviation between donors was above 5%. A statistical classification framework was built to diagnose cytomegalovirus status from the catalog of TCR beta chain sequences. A later analysis assigned V and J genes by comparing TCR nucleotide sequences with IMGT/GENE-DB human TR gene sequences. The TCRdist pipeline was used in a later analysis to assign CDR3 sequences and most-parsimonious VDJ recombination scenarios. In a later analysis, each TCR beta chain was defined by its CDR3 amino acid sequence together with its V-gene family, and reads without a unique V-gene family were excluded. In a later analysis, 450 to 600 highly shared, low-generation-probability nucleotide sequences were removed to address suspected cross-contamination and a sequencing artifact. In a later analysis, a clonal expansion index for each public chain was calculated from normalized within-repertoire ranks of inferred template counts. In a later analysis, generation probabilities were computed using a VDJ recombination model fitted to out-of-frame rearrangements, and the results were checked against IGoR. A later analysis scored TCR-TCR, TCR-HLA and TCR-CMV co-occurrence with hypergeometric tests, applying a repertoire-size bias correction to TCR pairs. A later analysis estimated false discovery rates by permuting HLA or CMV assignments 20 times. A later analysis grouped co-occurring TCRs with DBSCAN, adding TCRdist sequence similarity when clustering within HLA-allele-positive subsets. Repertoires with fewer than 30,000 or more than 120,000 public chains were left out of co-occurrence clustering, as were about 5 repertoires with anomalous nucleotide sharing. Here the immuneACCESS table is served through TCRdb, limited to in-frame sequences with V and J called. Missing clones are a known gap in these copies; in checked studies unresolved V genes cover under half, and the rest lacks a known reason. From that table come the V and J calls and clone size; the DNA was used to work out D and trimming. This sample gives fewer than 110,000 clones in total; about 80% of them show up just once. The ten biggest clones cover 4.1% of the sample.

The cysteine opens and the phenylalanine closes a CDR3 of 15 amino acids. Only the CDR3 portion is preserved as DNA: 45 bases, with reading frame beginning at the first base. The CDR1 and CDR2 encoded by the germline V gene are MNHEY and SVGAGI. V is clipped by 2 bases and J by 7 bases, and the sequence between their germline boundaries is 17 bases long. The full study reports these points: Several of the top co-occurrence clusters appeared to be linked to parvovirus B19, influenza, CMV and Epstein-Barr virus, according to a later analysis. The authors suggested that the approach could potentially be extended to other disease states and immunological phenotypes. A cluster of highly shared sequence variants was judged likely to represent a technical artifact of the sequencing pipeline. In a later genetic analysis, a missense DCLRE1C variant was associated with V-gene and J-gene trimming of TCR beta chains, and the association was replicated in an independent cohort. In an earlier analysis of 587 of the donors, most TCR beta V segments appeared in productive rearrangements about 87% or about 30% of the time, broadly matching IMGT annotations. A further reported finding was that TCR beta sequences accurately predicted the HLA-A and HLA-B alleles for most subjects in the first cohort. CMV serostatus was the only immune exposure information available for the cohort. In both the original and validation cohorts, the classifier was reported to diagnose cytomegalovirus status with high specificity and sensitivity. This cohort had only TCR beta chains sequenced, and the lack of alpha or paired-chain data limited which features could be detected. Sequencing depth was assumed to be roughly uniform across donors in the presence/absence analyses, though that assumption may not hold. Three of the identified cytomegalovirus-associated TCR beta chains were confirmed in vitro to be specific for cytomegalovirus antigens. Linkage disequilibrium might explain the correlated functional status among segregating V segments, but an unknown experimental factor could not be excluded. Because HLA typing was unavailable for some donors at each locus, only the typed subset was used in association tests. Most TCR sequences were seen in very few donors, while some public TCRs were found in many individuals. Most CMV-associated TCR beta chains appeared to be HLA-restricted in a later analysis, and the HLA associations seemed to be driven largely by CMV exposure. Compared with equally common non-associated chains, HLA-associated TCR beta chains in a later analysis were more clonally expanded and had lower generation probabilities. The study gave a list of some 150 TCR beta chains associated with cytomegalovirus. When HLA alleles, especially DR and DQ, strongly co-occurred, TCR associations were difficult to assign to individual alleles. In a later analysis, TCR association rates were found to vary across HLA loci, with the most associated TCRs seen for DRB1 alleles and the fewest for HLA-C alleles. A later analysis associated 15,000 to 20,000 TCR beta sequences with specific HLA alleles at a false discovery rate of 0.05. Compared with the approximately 670-donor mean, donors in an Asian-associated ancestry cluster had fewer N-insertions in productive TCRs, according to a later genetic analysis. Because counts were too low, about 15 rarely observed V segments, including chromosome 9 orphons, were left out of the earlier analysis of approximately 500 of the donors. Some IMGT-functional V segments, including TRBV6-2 and TRBV6-3, could not be distinguished by the 87-base-pair reads and were therefore excluded.

In total, 600 or so healthy bone marrow donors made up the cohort. At the time of sampling, every cohort member was nominally healthy, though immune exposures that went unrecorded were likely present. The donor tested CMV seronegative, placing the donor among the approximately 400 seronegative members of the cohort. Every donor gave a peripheral blood sample, and the peripheral blood mononuclear cells from that sample were used for TCR beta sequencing. The Qiagen DNeasy Blood Extraction Kit was used to extract genomic DNA from the blood cell samples. The origin of this receptor is a man in his forties or fifties in good health and CMV-seronegative. Sample: PBMCs. The sequence is built from TRBV6-5 and TRBJ1-2; no D gene call is confident. The CDR3 loop reads CASSYTAFAVGGYTF. The sequenced DNA is TGTGCCAGCAGTTACACCGCCTTTGCAGTTGGTGGCTACACCTTC.